This entry describes one T cell receptor beta chain. This record comes from a study of cytomegalovirus exposure and HLA in healthy donors. Trimming took off 4 bases at V and 7 bases at J, with 20 bases between the two ends. Germline-derived CDR1 and CDR2 are MGHRA and YSYEKL. The CDR3 has 15 residues. Amplification used 60 Vbeta primers and 13 Jbeta primers. The repertoire was sequenced with immunoSEQ multiplex PCR; TCRdb's copy has only in-frame clones and lacks some. The sample lists 100,000 to 150,000 clones; 84% were seen once. V gene TRBV4-1 combines with J gene TRBJ2-7; TRBD2 might be the D (6 bases). This sequence originates from a man in his forties or fifties in good health and CMV-seronegative. Sequences were obtained from PBMCs. The CDR3 spells CASSLLADVLQEQYF. DNA for the CDR3: TGCGCCAGCAGCCTCTTAGCGGACGTCTTGCAAGAGCAGTACTTC.